The rows below give T cell receptor beta chains drawn from one sample of a study of T cell changes during pregnancy in multiple sclerosis. Generated by immunoSEQ multiplex PCR, the TCRdb table keeps only in-frame clones and is missing some. Of fewer than 30,000 clones in the sample, about nine tenths were seen once. The sample in question was CD8+ T cells from peripheral blood mononuclear cells, obtained in the third trimester of pregnancy. These receptors were taken from a female donor in good health, enrolled as a control in a pregnancy study. CDR3s include the opening cysteine and the closing phenylalanine or tryptophan. D genes are given only for firm matches.

TRBJ2-2,TRBD2,15,TRBV5-6,CASSLGLADTGELFF
TRBJ2-5,TRBD2,15,TRBV27,CASSLTSGRGETQYF
TRBJ1-4,-,17,TRBV9,CASSGAGVGAGGEKLFF
TRBJ2-2,TRBD1,15,TRBV7-9,CAWLGTGSATGELFF
TRBJ2-7,TRBD2,16,TRBV7-2,CASSLDIAGGLEEQYF
TRBJ1-1,-,13,TRBV27,CASSLMRNTEAFF
TRBJ2-3,-,15,TRBV6-4,CASSERAGTTDTQYF
TRBJ2-1,TRBD2,17,TRBV7-9,CASSPMFGTSINNEQFF
TRBJ2-5,-,14,TRBV27,CASSSHRAGETQYF
TRBJ2-5,TRBD2,19,TRBV6-1,CASSETGTSGGTLQETQYF
TRBJ2-4,-,12,TRBV6-5,CASTQGWDIQYF
TRBJ1-5,TRBD1,17,TRBV28,CASSSPRRTGLNQPQHF
TRBJ2-1,-,12,TRBV27,CASSLNQREQFF
TRBJ2-7,TRBD2,15,TRBV19,CASSSLAGDIYEQYF
TRBJ2-3,TRBD2,16,TRBV6-4,CASSDSSSGSTDTQYF
TRBJ1-1,TRBD1,16,TRBV5-1,CASSLWSDRVKPEAFF
TRBJ1-1,TRBD1,14,TRBV19,CASSGTGSNTEAFF
TRBJ2-1,-,15,TRBV29-1,CSADLGLDPRGEQFF
TRBJ2-5,TRBD2,15,TRBV29-1,CSVEDSGTFRETQYF
TRBJ1-1,TRBD1,14,TRBV27,CASSIQGANTEAFF
TRBJ2-4,TRBD1,15,TRBV10-3,CAISEDREGKNIQYF
TRBJ1-5,TRBD1,20,TRBV7-8,CASSYPQWTGGSWGNQPQHF
TRBJ1-1,TRBD1,15,TRBV9,CASSVAAGGLAEAFF
TRBJ2-1,TRBD1,13,TRBV29-1,CSAPGTGVNEQFF
TRBJ2-7,-,14,TRBV19,CASSMAASAYEQYF
TRBJ2-5,TRBD1,12,TRBV25-1,CASRGQGVIQYF
TRBJ2-3,-,16,TRBV27,CASSDSTGGAGDTQYF
TRBJ2-7,TRBD2,13,TRBV5-6,CASTSGGAREQYF
TRBJ2-7,TRBD1,15,TRBV5-6,CASSYRDRGPYEQYF
TRBJ1-6,-,15,TRBV4-1,CASSQAGLGNSPLHF
TRBJ2-5,-,14,TRBV7-9,CASSSSGLQETQYF
TRBJ2-1,TRBD2,15,TRBV5-6,CASSLSGTSSDWQFF
TRBJ2-5,TRBD2,17,TRBV28,CASSPPPGGWTGETQYF
TRBJ2-7,-,15,TRBV11-2,CASSLGEGVFYEQYF
TRBJ2-7,-,13,TRBV27,CASRVVESREQYF
TRBJ2-2,TRBD1,16,TRBV5-1,CASSLHRGDFTGELFF
TRBJ2-2,TRBD2,18,TRBV2,CASSVGLAGDPDTGELFF
TRBJ2-4,-,14,TRBV29-1,CSVFARTGENIQYF
TRBJ2-1,-,17,TRBV7-9,CASSAPGGGTYLLEQFF
TRBJ2-7,TRBD1,13,TRBV4-1,CASSQGQGVEQYF
TRBJ2-3,TRBD2,11,TRBV12-5,CASGFDGEGVW
TRBJ2-1,-,15,TRBV4-1,CASSQAGLGYNEQFF
TRBJ1-2,TRBD1,14,TRBV7-9,CASSYRADREGYTF
TRBJ1-6,-,13,TRBV27,CASSFHEASPLHF
TRBJ2-1,-,13,TRBV5-5,CASSWDQGYEQFF
TRBJ1-5,TRBD1,15,TRBV4-1,CASSQGQGAGQPQHF
TRBJ1-2,TRBD1,15,TRBV6-5,CASSYSRGQGYGYTF
TRBJ2-1,-,12,TRBV6-5,CASSSSPGEQFF